The clone carrying this T cell receptor (beta chain) showed up just once. The investigators amplified TCR beta CDR3 regions from RNA transcripts. During a first-round RT-PCR of the TCR CDR3, the HTBI primer set was used. TCRdb reanalysed the multiplex PCR reads using MiXCR and keeps one entry per CDR3 protein. The table includes some 600,000 distinct CDR3 sequences, around 14% detected once. The data were obtained in a study of T cells in Graves' hyperthyroidism and ophthalmopathy. The germline CDR1 and CDR2 sequences are MDHEN and SYDVKM. Deletions cut 3 bases from V and 5 bases from J, with 16 bases between. The CDR3 spans 15 residues. Uncontrolled infection, other autoimmune disease, pregnancy or lactation barred patients from enrollment. Sampled blood dates from first hyperthyroidism diagnosis, and it precedes any ophthalmopathy symptoms. A roughly 9.3 ml volume of fresh peripheral blood provided the PBMCs.

The chain combines TRBV28 with TRBJ2-5, with D possibly TRBD2 on 6 matching bases. The TCR comes from a woman aged 25 to 39 with Graves' hyperthyroidism that later progressed to Graves' ophthalmopathy. Sample: blood. CDR3 DNA: TGTGCCAGCAGTTTCCGGGACTCTCGGGGGGAGACCCAGTACTTC. Translation gives CASSFRDSRGETQYF.